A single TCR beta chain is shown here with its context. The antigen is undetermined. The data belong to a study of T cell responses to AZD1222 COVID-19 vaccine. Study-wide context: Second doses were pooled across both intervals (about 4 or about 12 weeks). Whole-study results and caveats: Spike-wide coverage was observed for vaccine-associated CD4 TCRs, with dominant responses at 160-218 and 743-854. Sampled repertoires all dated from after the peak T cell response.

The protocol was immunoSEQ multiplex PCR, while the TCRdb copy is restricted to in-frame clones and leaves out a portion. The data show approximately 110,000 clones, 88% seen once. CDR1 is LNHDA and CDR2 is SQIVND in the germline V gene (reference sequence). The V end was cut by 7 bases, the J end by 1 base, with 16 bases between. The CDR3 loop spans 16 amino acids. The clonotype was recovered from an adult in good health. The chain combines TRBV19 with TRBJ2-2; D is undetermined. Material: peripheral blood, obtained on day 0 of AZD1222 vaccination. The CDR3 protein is CASIPTETRNTGELFF. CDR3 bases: TGTGCCAGTATCCCGACCGAGACAAGGAACACCGGGGAGCTGTTTTTT.